The 5 T cell receptor beta chains presented below share a single source sample, sequenced in a study of blood T cell repertoires in COVID-19. Clones were sequenced by immunoSEQ multiplex PCR, and TCRdb holds only the in-frame ones, with some missing. The profile shows around 150,000 clones, about 80% of them singletons. Sequenced input: peripheral blood. These receptors all come from a woman older than 75 with acute or convalescent COVID-19.

This rearrangement joins TRBV11-2 to TRBJ2-7, with 8 bases aligning to TRBD1. With V trimmed by 2 bases and J by 0 bases, 6 bases remained unmatched. CDR3 length equals 16 residues. Per germline, CDR1 SGHAT and CDR2 FQNNGV. CDR3 nucleotide sequence: TGTGCCAGCAGCTTAACTGACAGGGGCCGCTCCTACGAGCAGTACTTC. This codes for CASSLTDRGRSYEQYF.

J is TRBJ1-1 and V is TRBV4-3; weak D call: TRBD1 (6 bases). V was cut by 0 bases and J by 0 bases, with 8 bases left in between. Per the germline V gene, CDR1 is LGHNA and CDR2 is YSLEER. This CDR3 comprises 15 residues. The CDR3 here is CASSQEQGLNTEAFF. In DNA form, the CDR3 reads TGCGCCAGCAGCCAAGAACAGGGATTGAACACTGAAGCTTTCTTT.

This clone was seen once. The chain joins TRBV5-5 to TRBJ2-7, with D tentatively TRBD2 (5 bases). Germline V CDR1 and CDR2: SGHKS, YYEKEE (reference sequence). This CDR3 is built from 15 residues. The V end was cut by 4 bases, the J end by 3 bases, with 17 bases between. CDR3 nucleotides: TGTGCCAGCAGCCCGAGGGATAGCTCCTACTACGAGCAGTACTTC. Translated, it gives CASSPRDSSYYEQYF.

The rearrangement uses TRBV6-1 and TRBJ1-6, with D possibly being TRBD1 (5 bases). Germline lookup yields CDR1 MNHNS and CDR2 SASEGT. The CDR3 runs to 18 residues. V was pared by 3 bases and J by 0 bases, with 15 bases between. CDR3 residues: CASSEGRQAGSYNSPLHF. CDR3 bases: TGTGCCAGCAGTGAGGGGCGGCAGGCCGGCTCCTATAATTCACCCCTCCACTTT.

The V call is TRBV7-9, the J call TRBJ2-7, with 7 positions matching TRBD1. The CDR3 loop spans 15 amino acids. V shed 2 bases and J 1 base; nucleotides not matched to a gene: 5. From germline, CDR1 is SEHNR and CDR2 FQNEAQ (reference sequence). The CDR3 DNA reads TGTGCCAGCAGCTTATTAGGGGGCGCGTCCTACGAGCAGTACTTC. Its protein is CASSLLGGASYEQYF.